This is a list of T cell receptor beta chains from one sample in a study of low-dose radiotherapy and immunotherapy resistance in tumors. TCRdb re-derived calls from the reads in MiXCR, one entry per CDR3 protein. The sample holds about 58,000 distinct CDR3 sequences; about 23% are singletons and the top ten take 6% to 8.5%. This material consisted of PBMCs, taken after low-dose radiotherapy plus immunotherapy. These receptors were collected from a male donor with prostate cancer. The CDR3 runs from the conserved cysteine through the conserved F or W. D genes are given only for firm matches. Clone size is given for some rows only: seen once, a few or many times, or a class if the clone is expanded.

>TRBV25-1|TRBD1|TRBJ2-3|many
CASSLGTGVVDTQYF
TGTGCCAGCAGCCTGGGGACAGGCGTCGTAGATACGCAGTATTTT
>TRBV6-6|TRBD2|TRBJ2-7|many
CASPPTGTSGGPVAYEQYF
TGTGCCAGCCCACCCACCGGGACTAGCGGGGGGCCTGTAGCCTACGAGCAGTACTTC
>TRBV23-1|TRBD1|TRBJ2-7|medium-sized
CASSPPLDRKTSYEQYF
TGCGCCAGCAGTCCCCCACTGGACAGGAAAACCTCCTACGAGCAGTACTTC
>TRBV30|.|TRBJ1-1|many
CAWMQGVAAEAFF
TGTGCCTGGATGCAAGGGGTGGCCGCTGAAGCTTTCTTT
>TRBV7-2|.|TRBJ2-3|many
CASTSRGTDTQYF
TGTGCCAGCACGTCGAGGGGGACAGATACGCAGTATTTT
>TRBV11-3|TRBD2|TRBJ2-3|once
CASSRGGSGTSPQYF
TGTGCCAGCAGCCGTGGGGGGAGCGGGACCTCTCCGCAGTATTTT
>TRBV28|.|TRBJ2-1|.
CASSRSPLAYNEQFF
TGTGCCAGCAGCCGCTCCCCTCTAGCTTACAATGAGCAGTTCTTC
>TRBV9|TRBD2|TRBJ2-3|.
CASSARSGSGTDTQYF
TGTGCCAGCAGCGCCCGAAGCGGGAGTGGCACAGATACGCAGTATTTT
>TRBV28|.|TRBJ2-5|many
CASNLFQETQYF
TGTGCCAGCAATCTATTCCAAGAGACCCAGTACTTC
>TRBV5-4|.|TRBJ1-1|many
CASSLVGMNTEAFF
TGTGCCAGCAGCTTAGTTGGGATGAACACTGAAGCTTTCTTT
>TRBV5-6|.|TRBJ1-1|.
CASSLQGHPTFF
TGTGCCAGCAGCTTGCAAGGACACCCAACTTTCTTT
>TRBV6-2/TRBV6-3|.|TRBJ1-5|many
CASKIGINQPQHF
TGTGCCAGCAAGATCGGGATAAATCAGCCCCAGCATTTT
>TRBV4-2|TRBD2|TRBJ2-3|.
CASSQETSGGAADTQYF
TGTGCCAGCAGCCAAGAGACTAGCGGGGGGGCCGCAGATACGCAGTATTTT
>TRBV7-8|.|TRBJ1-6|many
CASTTVPGTSSYNSPLHF
TGTGCCAGCACCACGGTTCCCGGGACAAGCTCCTATAATTCACCCCTCCACTTT
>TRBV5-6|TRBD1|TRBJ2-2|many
CASSSFDRGPTGELFF
TGTGCCAGCAGCTCCTTTGACAGGGGGCCTACCGGGGAGCTGTTTTTT
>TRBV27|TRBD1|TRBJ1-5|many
CASSLTGVDNQPQHF
TGTGCCAGCAGTTTAACAGGGGTGGACAATCAGCCCCAGCATTTT
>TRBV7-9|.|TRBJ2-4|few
CASSLATTPAKNIQYF
TGTGCCAGCAGCTTAGCGACAACACCTGCCAAAAACATTCAGTACTTC
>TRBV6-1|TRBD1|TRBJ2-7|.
CASGTDTYEQYF
TGTGCCAGCGGGACAGATACCTACGAGCAGTACTTC
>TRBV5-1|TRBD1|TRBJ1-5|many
CASSLDGGQGVNQPQHF
TGCGCCAGCAGCTTGGATGGGGGACAGGGTGTCAATCAGCCCCAGCATTTT
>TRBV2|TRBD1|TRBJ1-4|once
CASSRTGDEKLFF
TGTGCCAGCAGCCGGACAGGGGATGAAAAACTGTTTTTT
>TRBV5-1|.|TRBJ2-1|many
CASSLGQNFYNEQFF
TGCGCCAGCAGCTTGGGACAGAACTTCTACAATGAGCAGTTCTTC
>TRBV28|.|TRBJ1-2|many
CASSPPPWDWNYGYTF
TGTGCCAGCAGTCCCCCCCCGTGGGATTGGAACTATGGCTACACCTTC
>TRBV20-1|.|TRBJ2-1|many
CSAENRGGINEQFF
TGCAGTGCAGAAAACAGGGGAGGGATCAATGAGCAGTTCTTC
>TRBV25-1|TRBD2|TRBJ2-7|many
CASGLAGYVEQYF
TGTGCCAGCGGACTAGCGGGATACGTGGAGCAGTACTTC
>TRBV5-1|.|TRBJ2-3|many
CASSFGPGLDTQYF
TGCGCCAGCAGCTTCGGTCCGGGCTTAGATACGCAGTATTTT
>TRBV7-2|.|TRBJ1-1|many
CASSPSGFKAFF
TGTGCCAGCAGCCCTTCCGGGTTTAAGGCTTTCTTT
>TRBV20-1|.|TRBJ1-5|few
CSARGDSNQPQHF
TGCAGTGCTAGGGGGGATAGCAATCAGCCCCAGCATTTT
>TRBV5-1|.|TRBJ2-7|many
CASSLNGGQTYEQYF
TGCGCCAGCAGCTTGAATGGAGGCCAAACCTACGAGCAGTACTTC
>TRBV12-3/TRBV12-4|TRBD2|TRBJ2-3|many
CASSPPTSGGFGRTDTQYF
TGTGCCAGCAGTCCCCCGACTAGCGGGGGTTTTGGTCGGACAGATACGCAGTATTTT
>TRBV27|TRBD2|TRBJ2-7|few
CASSPTAGDEQYF
TGTGCCAGCAGTCCTACGGCGGGGGACGAGCAGTACTTC
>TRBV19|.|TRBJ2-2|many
CASAYNPNTGELFF
TGTGCCAGTGCGTATAATCCTAACACCGGGGAGCTGTTTTTT
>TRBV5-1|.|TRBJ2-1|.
CASSSTGESYNEQFF
TGCGCCAGCAGCTCCACGGGGGAATCCTACAATGAGCAGTTCTTC
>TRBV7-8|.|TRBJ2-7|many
CASRTGTNPYEQYF
TGTGCCAGCAGAACCGGGACCAACCCCTACGAGCAGTACTTC
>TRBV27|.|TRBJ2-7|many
CASSSLGYEQYF
TGTGCCAGCAGTTCCCTCGGTTACGAGCAGTACTTC
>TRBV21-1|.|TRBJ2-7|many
CASSPPWYEQYF
TGTGCCAGCAGCCCCCCATGGTACGAGCAGTACTTC
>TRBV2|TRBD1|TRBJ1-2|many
CASRTGGDYGYTF
TGTGCCAGCAGAACAGGGGGCGACTATGGCTACACCTTC
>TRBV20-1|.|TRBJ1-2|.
CSATGAGGYTF
TGCAGTGCTACAGGGGCGGGGGGCTACACCTTC
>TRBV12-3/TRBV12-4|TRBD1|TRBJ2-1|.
CASSFDRGSYNEQFF
TGTGCCAGCAGTTTCGACAGGGGAAGCTACAATGAGCAGTTCTTC
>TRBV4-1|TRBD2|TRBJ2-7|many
CASSQQGLGSYEQYF
TGCGCCAGCAGCCAACAGGGACTAGGCTCCTACGAGCAGTACTTC
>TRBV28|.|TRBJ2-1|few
CASRAPGVYNEQFF
TGTGCCAGCCGCGCACCAGGGGTCTACAATGAGCAGTTCTTC
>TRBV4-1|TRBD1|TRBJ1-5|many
CASSLGQAGQPQHF
TGCGCCAGCAGCCTCGGACAGGCAGGACAGCCCCAGCATTTT
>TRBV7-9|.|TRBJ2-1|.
CASSRRVRGGDGSYNEQFF
TGTGCCAGCAGCCGGAGGGTCAGGGGGGGGGATGGCTCCTACAATGAGCAGTTCTTC
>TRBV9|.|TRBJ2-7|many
CASSPPGLGEQYF
TGTGCCAGCAGCCCACCTGGGTTGGGGGAGCAGTACTTC
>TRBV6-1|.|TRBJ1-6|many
CASSEFGGEAPLHF
TGTGCCAGCAGTGAATTCGGGGGCGAGGCACCCCTCCACTTT
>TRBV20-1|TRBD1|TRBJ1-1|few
CSVPGQGYMNTEAFF
TGCAGTGTCCCGGGACAGGGCTACATGAACACTGAAGCTTTCTTT
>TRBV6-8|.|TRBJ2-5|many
CASSYGGRGQETQYF
TGTGCCAGCAGTTACGGTGGCAGAGGCCAAGAGACCCAGTACTTC
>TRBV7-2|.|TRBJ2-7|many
CASSLAGGTYEQYF
TGTGCCAGCAGCTTAGCGGGGGGAACCTACGAGCAGTACTTC
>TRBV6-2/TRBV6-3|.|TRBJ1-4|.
CATRGGATNEKLFF
TGTGCCACTCGTGGGGGGGCCACTAATGAAAAACTGTTTTTT
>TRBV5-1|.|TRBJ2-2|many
CASSFLAGSNTGELFF
TGCGCCAGCAGCTTTCTCGCGGGGTCGAACACCGGGGAGCTGTTTTTT
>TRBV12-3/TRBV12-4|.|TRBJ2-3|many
CASRETTTDTQYF
TGTGCCAGCAGGGAGACAACCACAGATACGCAGTATTTT
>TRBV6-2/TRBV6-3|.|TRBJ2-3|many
CASSRGGWQYF
TGTGCCAGCAGTCGCGGGGGCTGGCAGTATTTT
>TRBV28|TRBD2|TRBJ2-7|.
CATIAAGHSYEQYF
TGTGCCACCATCGCAGCGGGGCACTCCTACGAGCAGTACTTC
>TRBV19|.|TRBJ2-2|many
CASSSRRAGELFF
TGTGCCAGTAGTAGTCGACGGGCCGGGGAGCTGTTTTTT
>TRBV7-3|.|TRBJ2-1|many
CASSSGRDNEQFF
TGTGCCAGCAGCTCGGGACGGGACAATGAGCAGTTCTTC
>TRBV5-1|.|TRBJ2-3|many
CASSLGTSGGSDTQYF
TGCGCCAGCAGCTTGGGGACCTCGGGCGGGTCAGATACGCAGTATTTT
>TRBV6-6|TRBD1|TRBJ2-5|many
CASRPQGAGETQYF
TGTGCCAGCAGACCTCAGGGGGCGGGAGAGACCCAGTACTTC
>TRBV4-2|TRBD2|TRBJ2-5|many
CASSQDRTGGETQYF
TGTGCCAGCAGCCAAGATCGTACGGGAGGCGAGACCCAGTACTTC
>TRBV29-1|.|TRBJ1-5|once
CSAGQPNQPQHF
TGCAGCGCCGGACAGCCAAATCAGCCCCAGCATTTT
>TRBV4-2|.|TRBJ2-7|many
CASSPGIGLEQYF
TGTGCCAGCAGCCCAGGGATAGGACTTGAGCAGTACTTC
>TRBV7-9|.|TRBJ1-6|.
CASSAPGVANNSPLHF
TGTGCCAGCAGCGCCCCAGGGGTAGCAAATAATTCACCCCTCCACTTT